This TCR beta chain was recorded in a study of control samples from healthy donors and cancer patients (dated by TCRdb to 2019 to 2021). The library was prepared using the immunoSEQ multiplex PCR assay. The table comes from immuneACCESS by way of TCRdb, which keeps in-frame sequences with V and J called. Part of the clones is missing from these tables; in studies checked, under half for an unresolved V gene and the rest for unknown reasons. A total of roughly 140,000 clones appear in this sample, 89% of them only once. Just under 5% of the sample is in the top ten clones. In regard to this clone: This receptor's antigen is unknown. No clone much larger than this one lies a single base away; base qualities are absent.

Taken from cysteine to phenylalanine, the CDR3 has 14 residues. CDR3 DNA is the only sequence kept; it has 42 bases, read in frame from the first base. V is pruned by 6 bases and J by 7 bases, leaving 7 bases of the junction without a gene match. From the germline V gene, CDR1 is SNHLY and CDR2 is FYNNEI. This TCR was sampled from a man younger than 40 in good health. The sequence joins TRBV2 to TRBJ1-4; TRBD1 aligns with 8 central bases. Source material: blood. The DNA sequence is as follows: TGTGCCAGCAGCCCGGACAGGGAGGGTGAAAAACTGTTTTTT. This sequence encodes CASSPDREGEKLFF.